The entry below describes one T cell receptor (beta chain). What it binds is unknown. The sample is drawn from a study of cytomegalovirus exposure and HLA in healthy donors. At the level of the study: Unique TCRs numbering some 77 million, obtained from HLA-typed donors, made up an early data release.

V dropped 5 bases and J dropped 5 bases, with 12 bases sitting between them. The CDR3 extends over 13 amino acids. Per germline, CDR1 MDHEN and CDR2 SYDVKM. Vbeta (60) and Jbeta (13) primers were used in the PCR. Libraries were prepared by immunoSEQ multiplex PCR; TCRdb keeps only in-frame clonotypes and omits some of them. The table has around 150,000 clones, approximately 61% seen once. The study, taken as a whole, reports: Most subjects' HLA-A and HLA-B alleles were reportedly predicted from TCR beta sequences. Reports indicated that the classifier achieved high specificity and sensitivity in diagnosing cytomegalovirus status.

The clonotype comes from a woman aged 40 to 55 in good health and CMV-seronegative. This chain joins TRBV28 and TRBJ1-2; D is possibly TRBD1 (5 bases). What was sequenced was PBMCs. In DNA, the CDR3 is TGTGCCAGCAGTCCCGGCGGGGGATATGGCTACACCTTC. Its translation is CASSPGGGYGYTF.